The sequence of this T cell receptor (beta chain) was determined in a study of shared clonotypes between healthy human individuals. In the study overall: Each donor contributed plates that comprised three CD4 naive, three CD4 memory, two CD8 naive and one CD8 memory. Study-wide findings and caveats: Donor clonotype sharing was expected to depend on sequencing depth.

A note on this clone: The antigen remains undetermined.

V lost 4 bases and J 4 bases, leaving 10 bases between the germline ends. This CDR3 has 13 residues. Germline loops: CDR1 SGHRS, CDR2 YFSETQ. Several immunoSEQ 96-well plates shared each subset's DNA, each plate a replicate. The assay was immunoSEQ multiplex PCR, and TCRdb's table has in-frame clones only and misses some. The sample lists more than 2 million clones, almost 96% occurring once. The receptor was isolated from a man younger than 30 in good health. The chain employs TRBV5-1 and TRBJ2-3; D is possibly TRBD2 (6 bases). Sequencing was carried out using naive CD4+ T cells sorted from blood. Subset indicated: CD45RA+ positively selected. CDR3 coding DNA: TGCGCCAGCAGCGCGGGACCCGCAGATACGCAGTATTTT. Its protein product is CASSAGPADTQYF.